This is a list of T cell receptor beta chains from one sample in a study of Ad26.COV2.S vaccination and SARS-CoV-2 variants. Measured with immunoSEQ multiplex PCR; TCRdb has only the in-frame clones, and not every one. The sample lists 400,000 to 450,000 clones; about 92% were seen once. The specimen comprised peripheral blood, sampled in a trial of Ad26.COV2.S vaccine versus placebo. The receptor source for this set is a person between 18 and 59 years old who received the Ad26.COV2.S COVID-19 vaccine or a placebo. Each CDR3 is given with its conserved first and last residue. The D gene is left open where the match is weak. For some rows the clone size is stated as once, few or many, or as a class when expanded; others skip it.

clone_size: NA; v_call: TRBV6-6; d_call: NA; j_call: TRBJ1-3; cdr3_nt: TGTGCCAGCAGTTACGGGGACACCTCTGGAAACACCATATATTTT; cdr3_aa: CASSYGDTSGNTIYF
clone_size: few; v_call: TRBV3-1/TRBV3-2; d_call: NA; j_call: TRBJ1-2; cdr3_nt: TGTGCCAGCAGCCAAGTTAGGGGCGGGTTAGGCTACACCTTC; cdr3_aa: CASSQVRGGLGYTF
clone_size: NA; v_call: TRBV11-1; d_call: TRBD1; j_call: TRBJ2-7; cdr3_nt: TGTGCCAGCAGCTTAGCGACAGGGAAGTCCTACGAGCAGTACTTC; cdr3_aa: CASSLATGKSYEQYF
clone_size: NA; v_call: TRBV5-6; d_call: TRBD1; j_call: TRBJ2-1; cdr3_nt: TGTGCCAGCAGCTTGGCGGGGACAGGGGGCAATGAGCAGTTCTTC; cdr3_aa: CASSLAGTGGNEQFF
clone_size: NA; v_call: TRBV9; d_call: NA; j_call: TRBJ1-1; cdr3_nt: TGTGCCAGCAGCGTAGAAATGAACACTGAAGCTTTCTTT; cdr3_aa: CASSVEMNTEAFF
clone_size: few; v_call: TRBV28; d_call: NA; j_call: TRBJ1-5; cdr3_nt: TGTGCCAGCAGACATGGACAGAGCAATCAGCCCCAGCATTTT; cdr3_aa: CASRHGQSNQPQHF
clone_size: NA; v_call: TRBV2; d_call: NA; j_call: TRBJ1-3; cdr3_nt: TGTGCCAGCAGTGAATTTGGAGACACCATATATTTT; cdr3_aa: CASSEFGDTIYF
clone_size: NA; v_call: TRBV7-9; d_call: NA; j_call: TRBJ1-3; cdr3_nt: TGTGCCAGCAGCTCGACGGTGGGCTCTGGAAACACCATATATTTT; cdr3_aa: CASSSTVGSGNTIYF
clone_size: few; v_call: TRBV7-2; d_call: TRBD1; j_call: TRBJ1-5; cdr3_nt: TGTGCCAGCAGCCTTACCGGGACAGGGAGTCAGCCCCAGCATTTT; cdr3_aa: CASSLTGTGSQPQHF
clone_size: NA; v_call: TRBV3-1/TRBV3-2; d_call: NA; j_call: TRBJ2-7; cdr3_nt: TGTGCCAGCAGCCCGGGGTGGGCCAGGAGCTACGAGCAGTACTTC; cdr3_aa: CASSPGWARSYEQYF
clone_size: NA; v_call: TRBV6-6; d_call: NA; j_call: TRBJ2-1; cdr3_nt: TGTGCCAGCAGTTACTCGAGAGTCTACAATGAGCAGTTCTTC; cdr3_aa: CASSYSRVYNEQFF
clone_size: NA; v_call: TRBV6-1; d_call: NA; j_call: TRBJ2-2; cdr3_nt: TGTGCCAGCAGTGTCACACCCCAAAGAAGGACCGGGGAGCTGTTTTTT; cdr3_aa: CASSVTPQRRTGELFF
clone_size: NA; v_call: TRBV18; d_call: NA; j_call: TRBJ2-2; cdr3_nt: TGTGCCAGCTCACCACGGACGACGAACACCGGGGAGCTGTTTTTT; cdr3_aa: CASSPRTTNTGELFF
clone_size: NA; v_call: TRBV29-1; d_call: NA; j_call: TRBJ2-3; cdr3_nt: TGCAGCGTACTGACATCGGAAGATACGCAGTATTTT; cdr3_aa: CSVLTSEDTQYF
clone_size: once; v_call: TRBV7-6; d_call: NA; j_call: TRBJ2-3; cdr3_nt: TGTGCCAGCGGAAGAGACCCCCAAGATACGCAGTATTTT; cdr3_aa: CASGRDPQDTQYF
clone_size: NA; v_call: TRBV5-1; d_call: NA; j_call: TRBJ2-7; cdr3_nt: TGCGCCAGCAGCTTCCTGGGACCGATCTACGAGCAGTACTTC; cdr3_aa: CASSFLGPIYEQYF
clone_size: NA; v_call: TRBV7-8; d_call: TRBD2; j_call: TRBJ2-2; cdr3_nt: TGTGCCAGCACCCCTATAGCGGGATTCAACACCGGGGAGCTGTTTTTT; cdr3_aa: CASTPIAGFNTGELFF
clone_size: NA; v_call: TRBV24-1; d_call: NA; j_call: TRBJ2-3; cdr3_nt: TGTGCCACCAGTGGCCGTGGGGGGGCTAGCACAGATACGCAGTATTTT; cdr3_aa: CATSGRGGASTDTQYF
clone_size: NA; v_call: TRBV2; d_call: NA; j_call: TRBJ2-3; cdr3_nt: TGTGCCAGCAGTGAATGGGCAGTCACAGATACGCAGTATTTT; cdr3_aa: CASSEWAVTDTQYF
clone_size: NA; v_call: TRBV7-2; d_call: NA; j_call: TRBJ1-6; cdr3_nt: TGTGCCAGCAGCCATCGGAACAACGTCGATTCACCCCTCCACTTT; cdr3_aa: CASSHRNNVDSPLHF
clone_size: few; v_call: TRBV27; d_call: NA; j_call: TRBJ2-7; cdr3_nt: TGTGCCAGCAGTGCCTCAGGGGGGCGGAGGTACGAGCAGTACTTC; cdr3_aa: CASSASGGRRYEQYF
clone_size: NA; v_call: TRBV3-1/TRBV3-2; d_call: NA; j_call: TRBJ2-7; cdr3_nt: TGTGCCAGCAGCCAAGGGGGAAAGCAGTACTTC; cdr3_aa: CASSQGGKQYF
clone_size: NA; v_call: TRBV3-1/TRBV3-2; d_call: TRBD1; j_call: TRBJ1-5; cdr3_nt: TGTGCCAGCAGCCCCCCCCCGGGACAGGGGCCTAATCAGCCCCAGCATTTT; cdr3_aa: CASSPPPGQGPNQPQHF
clone_size: NA; v_call: TRBV4-2; d_call: TRBD1; j_call: TRBJ1-4; cdr3_nt: TGTGCCAGCAGCCAGGGACAGGGCGCCGCTAATGAAAAACTGTTTTTT; cdr3_aa: CASSQGQGAANEKLFF